This is a list of T cell receptor beta chains from one sample in a study of T cell responses to AZD1222 COVID-19 vaccine. Only in-frame clones appear in the TCRdb table, and some are missing; sequencing was by immunoSEQ multiplex PCR. The profile shows 150,000 to 200,000 clones, 85% to 90% of them singletons. The sequencing here drew on peripheral blood, taken on day 0 of MenACWY control vaccination. These receptor sequences come from an adult in good health. Both conserved end residues are part of each CDR3. A D gene is named only where the DNA matches it firmly. Some rows have no size entry. The others give once, few or many, or a class for an expanded clone.

j_call v_call d_call clone_size cdr3_aa cdr3_nt
TRBJ1-1 TRBV6-5 NA NA CASSRLENTEAFF TGTGCCAGCAGTAGACTAGAGAACACTGAAGCTTTCTTT
TRBJ1-6 TRBV2 TRBD1 NA CASSEFPLGQRNYNSPLHF TGTGCCAGCAGTGAATTCCCTTTGGGACAGCGGAATTATAATTCACCCCTCCACTTT
TRBJ1-2 TRBV28 NA NA CASSHLVELQGQTNYGYTF TGTGCCAGCAGCCACCTCGTAGAGTTACAGGGACAAACTAACTATGGCTACACCTTC
TRBJ1-3 TRBV9 NA NA CASSVRGYGNTIYF TGTGCCAGCAGCGTCCGGGGGTATGGAAACACCATATATTTT
TRBJ2-3 TRBV6-1 NA NA CASSERVTATDTQYF TGTGCCAGCAGTGAAAGAGTAACGGCCACAGATACGCAGTATTTT
TRBJ1-6 TRBV5-5 NA NA CASNPEGLDNSPLHF TGTGCCAGCAATCCGGAGGGACTGGACAATTCACCCCTCCACTTT
TRBJ1-4 TRBV27 TRBD1 NA CASSPDRATWEKLFF TGTGCCAGCAGCCCCGACAGGGCCACTTGGGAAAAACTGTTTTTT
TRBJ2-1 TRBV6-2/TRBV6-3 TRBD2 NA CASSYGREGYEQFF TGTGCCAGCAGTTACGGGCGGGAGGGTTATGAGCAGTTCTTC
TRBJ1-1 TRBV9 NA NA CASSATPSRDTEAFF TGTGCCAGCAGTGCCACCCCCTCCCGAGATACTGAAGCTTTCTTT
TRBJ1-4 TRBV5-6 NA NA CASSLRSGNEKLFF TGTGCCAGCAGCTTGAGGTCGGGTAATGAAAAACTGTTTTTT
TRBJ2-3 TRBV6-4 NA NA CASSDRAGATDTQYF TGTGCCAGCAGTGACAGGGCGGGGGCGACAGATACGCAGTATTTT
TRBJ2-3 TRBV25-1 NA NA CASAFSSPSTDTQYF TGTGCCAGTGCTTTCTCTTCCCCGAGCACAGATACGCAGTATTTT
TRBJ1-4 TRBV27 NA NA CASTRGFGEKLFF TGTGCCAGTACCCGGGGGTTTGGGGAAAAACTGTTTTTT
TRBJ1-4 TRBV4-3 NA NA CASSQDWGAQAEKLFF TGCGCCAGCAGCCAAGACTGGGGGGCGCAGGCCGAAAAACTGTTTTTT
TRBJ2-7 TRBV14 NA NA CASSQYPYEQYF TGTGCCAGCAGCCAATATCCCTACGAGCAGTACTTC
TRBJ2-7 TRBV28 TRBD2 NA CASSFSTSGRAYEQYF TGTGCCAGCAGTTTTTCGACTAGCGGGAGGGCCTACGAGCAGTACTTC
TRBJ2-7 TRBV9 TRBD1 few CASSVAGTGEYEQYF TGTGCCAGCAGCGTCGCCGGGACAGGCGAGTACGAGCAGTACTTC
TRBJ2-6 TRBV28 NA NA CASSLISRVPFEGANVLTF TGTGCCAGCAGTTTAATATCCAGGGTGCCCTTCGAGGGGGCCAACGTCCTGACTTTC
TRBJ2-7 TRBV7-8 NA NA CASSLVSGGDEQYF TGTGCCAGCAGCTTAGTCTCCGGAGGAGACGAGCAGTACTTC
TRBJ2-7 TRBV21-1 NA NA CASSKAGQGNYEQYF TGTGCCAGCAGCAAAGCGGGACAGGGTAACTACGAGCAGTACTTC
TRBJ2-7 TRBV4-3 TRBD1 NA CASSQGGQGAGEQYF TGCGCCAGCAGCCAAGGCGGACAGGGGGCTGGCGAGCAGTACTTC
TRBJ2-1 TRBV27 TRBD1 once CASSLPGQGYNEQFF TGTGCCAGCAGTCTGCCGGGACAGGGGTACAATGAGCAGTTCTTC
TRBJ2-1 TRBV3-1/TRBV3-2 TRBD2 NA CASSHVWTSGTNEQFF TGTGCCAGCAGCCACGTCTGGACTAGCGGGACAAATGAGCAGTTCTTC
TRBJ2-1 TRBV28 NA NA CASSLGQEYNEQFF TGTGCCAGCAGTTTGGGGCAGGAATACAATGAGCAGTTCTTC
TRBJ2-7 TRBV7-8 NA NA CASSFPRGRAYEQYF TGTGCCAGCAGCTTCCCGCGGGGCCGCGCCTACGAGCAGTACTTC
TRBJ1-2 TRBV6-6 TRBD1 NA CASTADRGLYGYTF TGTGCCAGCACCGCGGACAGGGGGCTCTATGGCTACACCTTC
TRBJ2-7 TRBV5-6 NA NA CASSSPTGEGHEQYF TGTGCCAGCAGCTCCCCGACAGGGGAGGGGCACGAGCAGTACTTC
TRBJ2-7 TRBV3-1/TRBV3-2 NA NA CASSQEYGGNYEQYF TGTGCCAGCAGCCAAGAGTACGGCGGGAACTACGAGCAGTACTTC
TRBJ2-5 TRBV5-1 NA NA CASSSGQETQYF TGCGCCAGCAGCTCGGGACAAGAGACCCAGTACTTC
TRBJ2-2 TRBV9 NA NA CASSVVGTGELFF TGTGCCAGCAGCGTAGTGGGCACCGGGGAGCTGTTTTTT
TRBJ1-4 TRBV2 TRBD1 NA CASSEERGLNEKLFF TGTGCCAGCAGTGAAGAGAGGGGGCTTAATGAAAAACTGTTTTTT
TRBJ2-2 TRBV29-1 NA NA CSVESRSGPRPGELFF TGCAGCGTTGAAAGTCGTTCTGGACCTCGCCCCGGGGAGCTGTTTTTT
TRBJ2-1 TRBV3-1/TRBV3-2 NA few CASSRWTDYNEQFF TGTGCCAGCAGCCGATGGACTGACTACAATGAGCAGTTCTTC
TRBJ2-7 TRBV27 TRBD2 NA CASSYGTSGTYEQYF TGTGCCAGCAGTTACGGGACTAGCGGCACCTACGAGCAGTACTTC
TRBJ2-1 TRBV6-2/TRBV6-3 TRBD2 NA CASSYTSGGITGTNEQFF TGTGCCAGCAGTTATACTAGCGGGGGTATCACAGGCACGAATGAGCAGTTCTTC
TRBJ1-2 TRBV5-6 NA NA CASSLAPSYGYTF TGTGCCAGCAGCTTGGCACCGAGTTATGGCTACACCTTC
TRBJ2-7 TRBV27 NA few CASSPGPYYEQYF TGTGCCAGCAGCCCGGGACCCTACTACGAGCAGTACTTC
TRBJ2-5 TRBV4-1 NA NA CASSQGISGTLQETQYF TGCGCCAGCAGCCAAGGGATTTCCGGGACTTTACAAGAGACCCAGTACTTC
TRBJ2-2 TRBV7-8 NA NA CASSGVNTGELFF TGTGCCAGCAGCGGCGTGAACACCGGGGAGCTGTTTTTT
TRBJ1-6 TRBV9 NA NA CASSETFVGSPLHF TGTGCCAGCAGCGAGACGTTTGTCGGTTCACCCCTCCACTTT
TRBJ2-7 TRBV10-2 TRBD1 NA CASMGQNRNGEQYF TGCGCCAGCATGGGACAGAACCGGAACGGGGAGCAGTACTTC
TRBJ1-4 TRBV27 TRBD1 NA CASSLYRGGEKLFF TGTGCCAGCAGTTTATACAGGGGAGGTGAAAAACTGTTTTTT
TRBJ2-1 TRBV29-1 NA few CSDASGLSSYNEQFF TGCAGCGACGCCTCGGGACTCAGCTCCTACAATGAGCAGTTCTTC